The present entry profiles one TCR beta chain with its context. The antigen is not known. This record belongs to a study of Ad26.COV2.S vaccination and SARS-CoV-2 variants. Study at large: In the study, Ad26.COV2.S was injected intramuscularly once, or twice 56 days apart. The study, taken as a whole, reports: Possibly, TCR breadth and depth analyses underestimated total T cell responses.

Method: immunoSEQ multiplex PCR; TCRdb's copy keeps in-frame clones and lacks some. Among about 350,000 clones listed, about nine tenths were seen once. The CDR3 covers 12 residues. From germline, CDR1 is SEHNR and CDR2 FQNEAQ (reference sequence). V lost 8 bases and J lost 8, with 15 bases in between. This sample's treatment: some 20 received Ad26.COV2.S at low or high dose, single or two shots; about 5 received placebo; per-sample allocation not given. Day 63 after the first injection of vaccine or placebo was the sampling time. This chain links TRBV7-9 with TRBJ1-1; TRBD1 might be the D (6 bases). This TCR derives from a person aged 18 to 65 who received the Ad26.COV2.S COVID-19 vaccine or a placebo. The input for sequencing was peripheral blood, taken in a trial of Ad26.COV2.S vaccine versus placebo. The CDR3 nucleotides read TGTGCCAGCGGGGAGACAGGTCGGGAAGCTTTCTTT. Translated, it gives CASGETGREAFF.